Listed below are T cell receptor beta chains from one sample, sequenced in a study of cytomegalovirus exposure and HLA in healthy donors. Clones were read by immunoSEQ multiplex PCR, and TCRdb kept only the in-frame ones, dropping some. The record lists about 210,000 clones, of which the ten most abundant hold 0.75% to 1%. The sequenced material came from PBMCs. Receptors were obtained from a young woman in good health and CMV-seropositive. The CDR3 runs from the conserved cysteine through the conserved F or W. D genes are given only for firm matches.

d_gene	v_gene	j_gene	CDR3aa	CDR3nt
TRBD2	TRBV4-3	TRBJ2-1	CASSQDQAGVVHEQFF	TGCGCCAGCAGCCAAGATCAAGCGGGAGTGGTCCATGAGCAGTTCTTC
NA	TRBV7-9	TRBJ2-2	CASSLGNTGELFF	TGTGCCAGCAGCCTCGGGAACACCGGGGAGCTGTTTTTT
NA	TRBV27	TRBJ2-5	CASRLAQTQYF	TGTGCCAGCAGGTTAGCGCAGACCCAGTACTTC
NA	TRBV5-4	TRBJ2-3	CASSLGVGQGPNTQYF	TGTGCCAGCAGCTTGGGGGTTGGGCAGGGTCCTAATACGCAGTATTTT
NA	TRBV2	TRBJ2-5	CASSGLGETQYF	TGTGCCAGCAGTGGACTAGGAGAGACCCAGTACTTC
TRBD2	TRBV5-1	TRBJ2-7	CASTLGLAGFEQYF	TGCGCCAGCACCCTAGGACTAGCGGGGTTCGAGCAGTACTTC
NA	TRBV7-6	TRBJ2-7	CASSLGGGSYEQYF	TGTGCCAGCAGCTTAGGAGGGGGCTCCTACGAGCAGTACTTC
TRBD2	TRBV5-1	TRBJ2-1	CASSLGLAGGLDNEQFF	TGCGCCAGCAGCTTGGGACTAGCGGGGGGATTGGACAATGAGCAGTTCTTC
TRBD1	TRBV10-3	TRBJ1-5	CATASDRDQPQHF	TGTGCCACCGCGTCCGACAGGGATCAGCCCCAGCATTTT
TRBD1	TRBV15	TRBJ2-7	CATSRDFTGTGGYEQYF	TGTGCCACCAGCAGGGACTTTACCGGGACAGGTGGCTACGAGCAGTACTTC
NA	TRBV6-5	TRBJ1-1	CASSYDPWGAGGEAFF	TGTGCCAGCAGTTACGACCCCTGGGGGGCGGGAGGTGAAGCTTTCTTT
NA	TRBV7-9	TRBJ2-7	CASSPGSEQYF	TGTGCCAGCAGCCCCGGGTCCGAGCAGTACTTC
NA	TRBV9	TRBJ2-3	CASSVAPSTDTQYF	TGTGCCAGCAGCGTAGCTCCTAGCACAGATACGCAGTATTTT
TRBD1	TRBV4-1	TRBJ2-3	CASSQEWTGSSSTDTQYF	TGCGCCAGCAGCCAAGAATGGACAGGGTCCTCTAGCACAGATACGCAGTATTTT
NA	TRBV14	TRBJ2-2	CASSQVPRGRVFF	TGTGCCAGCAGCCAAGTGCCGCGAGGGCGAGTGTTTTTT
TRBD1	TRBV11-2	TRBJ1-2	CASSLDTDRGGYTF	TGTGCCAGCAGCTTAGATACGGACAGGGGTGGCTACACCTTC
NA	TRBV29-1	TRBJ2-1	CSVGTEAYNEQFF	TGCAGCGTTGGGACAGAGGCCTACAATGAGCAGTTCTTC
NA	TRBV4-3	TRBJ2-5	CASSQETDQTQYF	TGCGCCAGCAGCCAAGAGACAGATCAGACCCAGTACTTC
TRBD1	TRBV6-5	TRBJ2-4	CASSYKQGYVKNIQYF	TGTGCCAGCAGTTACAAACAGGGGTACGTCAAAAACATTCAGTACTTC
NA	TRBV7-2	TRBJ2-1	CASSLGWATYNEQFF	TGTGCCAGCAGCTTAGGTTGGGCAACGTACAATGAGCAGTTCTTC
TRBD2	TRBV18	TRBJ2-3	CASSPMTSGSATDTQYF	TGTGCCAGCTCACCGATGACTAGCGGGAGTGCGACAGATACGCAGTATTTT
NA	TRBV11-2	TRBJ2-3	CASSLNTATDTQYF	TGTGCCAGCAGCTTAAACACAGCCACAGATACGCAGTATTTT
TRBD2	TRBV29-1	TRBJ2-3	CSAAGGGTTDTQYF	TGCAGCGCCGCGGGAGGCGGGACCACAGATACGCAGTATTTT
TRBD2	TRBV4-1	TRBJ2-1	CASSQVKTSGYNEQFF	TGCGCCAGCAGCCAAGTGAAGACTAGCGGATACAATGAGCAGTTCTTC
NA	TRBV9	TRBJ2-7	CASSVGPVYEQYF	TGTGCCAGCAGCGTAGGCCCAGTCTACGAGCAGTACTTC
NA	TRBV19	TRBJ1-4	CASSWAAGLATNEKLFF	TGTGCCAGTAGTTGGGCAGCGGGTCTTGCAACTAATGAAAAACTGTTTTTT
NA	TRBV5-1	TRBJ2-1	CASSLGKPFVEQFF	TGCGCCAGCAGCTTGGGAAAGCCTTTCGTAGAGCAGTTCTTC
NA	TRBV5-4	TRBJ1-1	CASSVTGSTEAFF	TGTGCCAGCAGCGTTACAGGGTCCACTGAAGCTTTCTTT
NA	TRBV29-1	TRBJ1-4	CSAGGGATNEKLFF	TGCAGCGCCGGCGGGGGTGCAACTAATGAAAAACTGTTTTTT
TRBD2	TRBV5-6	TRBJ2-1	CASSSSGAYNEQFF	TGTGCCAGCAGCTCGAGCGGGGCATACAATGAGCAGTTCTTC
TRBD1	TRBV18	TRBJ2-2	CASSPYGQGMGELFF	TGTGCCAGCTCACCATACGGACAGGGAATGGGGGAGCTGTTTTTT
NA	TRBV6-1	TRBJ2-1	CASSRTTYNEQFF	TGTGCCAGCTCCCGGACTACCTACAATGAGCAGTTCTTC
TRBD1	TRBV5-1	TRBJ2-3	CAIGSKTGDTDTQYF	TGCGCCATCGGCTCGAAAACAGGGGACACAGATACGCAGTATTTT
NA	TRBV29-1	TRBJ1-1	CSVFGQLNTEAFF	TGCAGCGTTTTTGGACAGTTAAACACTGAAGCTTTCTTT
NA	TRBV18	TRBJ1-2	CASSPPSLGVVDGYTF	TGTGCCAGCTCACCACCTTCCCTAGGGGTCGTTGATGGCTACACCTTC
NA	TRBV27	TRBJ2-7	CASSLGRHYEQYF	TGTGCCAGCAGTTTGGGGCGCCACTACGAGCAGTACTTC
NA	TRBV21-1	TRBJ2-1	CASSKLIAKGQFF	TGTGCCAGCAGCAAATTGATAGCAAAAGGGCAGTTCTTC
TRBD1	TRBV6-5	TRBJ1-1	CASRKTGVNTEAFF	TGTGCCAGCAGAAAGACAGGGGTGAACACTGAAGCTTTCTTT
NA	TRBV6-6	TRBJ1-4	CASRTQQGEKLFF	TGTGCCAGCAGAACCCAACAGGGTGAAAAACTGTTTTTT
TRBD1	TRBV4-2	TRBJ2-7	CASSQGAREQYF	TGTGCCAGCAGTCAGGGGGCCCGGGAGCAGTACTTC
NA	TRBV6-6	TRBJ1-3	CASSYTGVSGNTIYF	TGTGCCAGCAGTTATACCGGGGTCTCTGGAAACACCATATATTTT
TRBD1	TRBV7-2	TRBJ2-3	CASSLLQGAIDTQYF	TGTGCCAGCAGCTTACTGCAGGGGGCCATAGATACGCAGTATTTT
TRBD1	TRBV5-1	TRBJ1-2	CASSPTTGDYGYTF	TGCGCCAGCAGCCCAACAACAGGGGACTATGGCTACACCTTC
NA	TRBV5-1	TRBJ2-7	CASSLGAGLTYEQYF	TGCGCCAGCAGCTTGGGGGCAGGCCTCACCTACGAGCAGTACTTC
NA	TRBV7-9	TRBJ2-1	CASSLGASRDGEQFF	TGTGCCAGCAGCTTAGGGGCTTCGCGGGACGGTGAGCAGTTCTTC
NA	TRBV19	TRBJ2-5	CASSALVGFETQYF	TGTGCCAGTAGTGCCCTGGTTGGCTTCGAGACCCAGTACTTC
NA	TRBV30	TRBJ2-2	CAWDRTPGTGELFF	TGTGCCTGGGACCGGACTCCTGGCACCGGGGAGCTGTTTTTT
TRBD2	TRBV4-1	TRBJ2-3	CASSQTSGGAPDTQYF	TGCGCCAGCAGCCAGACTAGCGGGGGGGCCCCAGATACGCAGTATTTT
TRBD1	TRBV19	TRBJ2-7	CASSRGQGGVSPYEQYF	TGTGCCAGTAGTAGGGGACAGGGAGGAGTTTCGCCCTACGAGCAGTACTTC
TRBD1	TRBV2	TRBJ1-3	CASSEGGQGGGNTVYF	TGTGCCAGCAGTGAAGGAGGACAGGGCGGAGGAAACACCGTATATTTT
NA	TRBV18	TRBJ1-5	CASSRQEPNSNQPQHF	TGTGCCAGCTCACGACAGGAGCCAAACAGCAATCAGCCCCAGCATTTT
NA	TRBV19	TRBJ1-2	CASSIQGANYGYTF	TGTGCCAGTAGTATTCAAGGGGCCAACTATGGCTACACCTTC
NA	TRBV7-9	TRBJ2-5	CASSLMAGQETQYF	TGTGCCAGCAGCTTAATGGCAGGCCAAGAGACCCAGTACTTC
TRBD1	TRBV5-1	TRBJ1-2	CASSPPAGTGEGYYGYTF	TGCGCCAGCAGCCCACCCGCCGGGACAGGGGAGGGATACTATGGCTACACCTTC
NA	TRBV7-5	TRBJ2-7	CVRSFPLAGGPSEQYF	TGTGTCAGAAGCTTCCCTTTAGCGGGGGGGCCGAGCGAGCAGTACTTC
TRBD2	TRBV10-3	TRBJ2-3	CAITGGGTDTQYF	TGTGCCATCACGGGCGGGGGGACAGATACGCAGTATTTT
NA	TRBV5-1	TRBJ1-6	CASSVTDYNSPLHF	TGCGCCAGCAGCGTGACAGACTATAATTCACCCCTCCACTTT
TRBD1	TRBV4-3	TRBJ2-7	CASSPGGPGQGVYEQYF	TGCGCCAGCAGCCCAGGGGGGCCGGGACAGGGGGTTTACGAGCAGTACTTC